The 16 T cell receptor beta chains presented below share a single source sample, sequenced in a study. TCRdb analysed the RT-PCR reads with MiXCR anew, one entry per CDR3 protein. Among more than 600,000 distinct CDR3 sequences, about 14% were seen once, and the ten largest hold just over 3.5%. Sequencing input: memory CD4+ T cells from blood. The receptors here all came from a female donor in good health, serving as a healthy control.

This clonotype was observed a handful of times. The chain is built from TRBV3-1 and TRBJ1-1; D is unresolved. V was trimmed by 4 bases and J by 7 bases, leaving 13 bases between them. The CDR3 loop spans 13 amino acids. Germline values: CDR1 LGHDT, CDR2 YNNKEL (reference sequence). This CDR3 is CASSPLIYSEAFF. CDR3 bases: TGTGCCAGCAGCCCACTAATATACAGTGAAGCTTTCTTT.

This chain joins TRBV6-2 or TRBV6-3 and TRBJ2-3; D unresolved. Germline V gene data show CDR1 as MNHEY and CDR2 as SVGEGT. V dropped 2 bases and J dropped 7 bases, with 4 bases sitting between them. The CDR3 sequence is 11 residues long. The CDR3 loop is CASSYINTQYF. Written as DNA, the CDR3 is TGTGCCAGCAGTTACATAAATACGCAGTATTTT.

This clonotype was observed a few times. The gene calls are TRBV30 and TRBJ1-1, with TRBD1 identical over 8 bases. Germline V lookup: CDR1 GTSNPN, CDR2 SVGIG (reference sequence). Unmatched junction bases numbered 5, after V lost 8 bases and J lost 3 bases. The CDR3 is made up of 12 amino acids. The CDR3 here is CAHRQGYTEAFF. CDR3 DNA: TGTGCCCACCGACAGGGGTACACTGAAGCTTTCTTT.

The chain is built from TRBV9 and TRBJ2-4; a weak D match, TRBD1 (6 bases). The germline gives CDR1 SGDLS, CDR2 YYNGEE. The CDR3 covers 13 residues. Trimming removed 0 bases from V and 12 bases from J, with 13 bases in between. CDR3 residues: CASSVEGTGPQYF. The CDR3 DNA follows: TGTGCCAGCAGCGTAGAAGGTACAGGGCCTCAGTACTTC.

This clonotype was seen many times. The rearrangement uses TRBV4-3 and TRBJ2-1, with no clear D. Deletions cut 4 bases from V and 7 bases from J, with 11 bases between. This CDR3 region has 13 residues. Germline CDR1 reads LGHNA; CDR2 reads YSLEER. Here the CDR3 reads CASSRKQDNEQFF. The CDR3 nucleotides read TGCGCCAGCAGCCGAAAGCAGGATAATGAGCAGTTCTTC.

This clonotype was counted ten times or more. The CDR3: CASSLTRVNYGYTF. CDR3 sequence (DNA): TGTGCCAGCAGCTTAACGCGAGTCAACTATGGCTACACCTTC. The chain carries TRBV7-2 and TRBJ1-2; D not resolved. The V and J ends lost 2 bases and 2 bases respectively, with 9 bases between them. Germline loops: CDR1 SGHTA, CDR2 FQGNSA. This CDR3 comprises 14 residues. Full variable domain (remainder filled in from reference TRBV7-2 and TRBJ1-2): GAGVSQSPSNKVTEKGKDVELRCDPISGHTALYWYRQSLGQGLEFLIYFQGNSAPDKSGLPSDRFSAERTGGSVSTLTIQRTQQEDSAVYLCASSLTRVNYGYTFGSGTRLTVV.

Only a few counts were recorded for this clonotype. The rearrangement joins TRBV7-2 to TRBJ2-7; D is unclear. Germline-derived CDR1 and CDR2 are SGHTA and FQGNSA. This CDR3 comprises 15 residues. V lost 3 bases to trimming and J lost 4 bases, with 16 bases between them. The CDR3 reads CASSLDASGEYEQYF. For the CDR3, the DNA is TGTGCCAGCAGCTTGGACGCGTCAGGAGAGTACGAGCAGTACTTC.

Concerning this clonotype itself: A much larger clone differs by one base, so this may be a read error. The rearrangement links TRBV6-1 to TRBJ1-5; no firm D call. CDR3 length: 16 residues. V shed 7 bases and J shed 0 bases, with 16 bases lying between them. CDR1 MNHNS and CDR2 SASEGT come from the germline V gene. Written as DNA, the CDR3 is TGTGCCAGCAAACAGCAAGTTGGGGATAGCAATCAGCCCCAGCATTTT. Translated, it gives CASKQQVGDSNQPQHF.

This rearrangement joins TRBV5-1 to TRBJ1-1; maybe TRBD1 (5 bases). CDR1 is SGHRS, CDR2 YFSETQ, per germline. Trimming removed 4 bases from V and 1 base from J, with 14 bases in between. This CDR3 region has 15 residues. The CDR3: CASSARGLGNTEAFF. DNA of the CDR3: TGCGCCAGCAGCGCGAGGGGCTTAGGGAACACTGAAGCTTTCTTT. The full variable domain, with the rest looked up from reference TRBV5-1 and TRBJ1-1, is KAGVTQTPRYLIKTRGQQVTLSCSPISGHRSVSWYQQTPGQGLQFLFEYFSETQRNKGNFPGRFSGRQFSNSRSEMNVSTLELGDSALYLCASSARGLGNTEAFFGQGTRLTVV.

A few counts support this clonotype. This chain joins TRBV12-3 or TRBV12-4 and TRBJ1-2; TRBD1 agrees at 7 bases. The trim removed 5 bases at V and 7 bases at J, leaving 1 base unmatched. The CDR3 runs to 11 residues. This chain's CDR3 is CASSHRGGYTF. The CDR3 region has the DNA TGTGCCAGCAGTCACAGGGGTGGCTACACCTTC.

The chain recombines TRBV28 with TRBJ1-2, with a weak D call TRBD1 (5 bases). Germline V gene lookup returns CDR1 MDHEN and CDR2 SYDVKM. The V end was cut by 8 bases, the J end by 2 bases, with 9 bases between. There are 12 residues in the CDR3. In DNA form, the CDR3 reads TGTGCCAGCGACAGCTTAAACTATGGCTACACCTTC. This sequence encodes CASDSLNYGYTF.

This clonotype was seen a handful of times. The rearrangement links TRBV20-1 to TRBJ2-1; 8 bases align to TRBD2. Germline-derived CDR1 and CDR2 are DFQATT and SNEGSKA (reference sequence). V lost 0 bases to trimming and J lost 5 bases; unmatched junction nucleotides: 6. The CDR3 consists of 15 residues. CDR3 DNA sequence: TGCAGTGCTAGAGATCCTAGCGGGCTTAACAATGAGCAGTTCTTC. Encoded protein: CSARDPSGLNNEQFF.

The V call is TRBV27, the J call TRBJ2-5; 9 bases fit TRBD1. This CDR3 has 16 residues. Germline CDR1 is MNHEY and CDR2 is SMNVEV (reference sequence). Germline trimming cut 2 bases from V and 5 bases from J; bases unmatched to any gene: 9. CDR3: CASSLRARQGGETQYF. In DNA form, the CDR3 reads TGTGCCAGCAGTTTAAGGGCCCGACAGGGGGGGGAGACCCAGTACTTC.

This clonotype was picked up many times. The chain combines TRBV20-1 with TRBJ2-5, with TRBD2 matching 11 bases. V lost 6 bases and J lost 2; bases outside the gene matches: 8. This CDR3 contains 15 residues. Germline V gene lookup returns CDR1 DFQATT and CDR2 SNEGSKA (reference sequence). CDR3 protein: CSAPTSGAFQETQYF. The DNA of the CDR3 is TGCAGTGCCCCGACTAGCGGGGCGTTTCAAGAGACCCAGTACTTC.

The J gene is TRBJ1-6, the V gene TRBV30; D not resolved. V gave up 4 bases and J gave up 6 bases, with 10 bases separating them. There are 13 residues in the CDR3. Germline CDR1 reads GTSNPN; CDR2 reads SVGIG (reference sequence). The CDR3 loop is CAWTDGVNSPLHF. The CDR3 DNA sequence: TGTGCCTGGACGGACGGAGTTAATTCACCCCTCCACTTT.

The J gene is TRBJ2-1, the V gene TRBV20-1; 10 nucleotides line up with TRBD1. After removal of 6 bases from V and 4 bases from J, the junction contained 18 bases not matched to a gene. The CDR3 is 18 residues long. In germline, CDR1 is DFQATT, CDR2 SNEGSKA (reference sequence). In nucleotides, the CDR3 is TGCAGTGCAACCGGGACAGGGGAAAGCGGGAGTCAATACAATGAGCAGTTCTTC. It codes for CSATGTGESGSQYNEQFF.